These T cell receptor beta chains were read from a single sample in a study of blood T cells in healthy people across ages. TCRdb used MiXCR to reprocess the 5' RACE reads, holding one entry per CDR3 protein. The sample has 650,000 to 1,000,000 distinct CDR3 sequences; under 40% are singletons. Sequencing used blood. The receptors stem from a man aged 18 to 35 in good health. The CDR3 runs from the conserved cysteine through the conserved F or W. The D gene is left open where the match is weak. Size tells how often a clone was seen (once, few, many) or the class of an expanded clone, and some rows leave it out.

TRBJ2-3	TRBV19	-	-	CASSISGTTDTQYF	TGTGCCAGTAGTATATCAGGAACCACAGATACGCAGTATTTT
TRBJ2-2	TRBV5-1	few	TRBD2	CASSYGLAGGPGELFF	TGCGCCAGCAGCTACGGACTAGCGGGGGGCCCCGGGGAGCTGTTTTTT
TRBJ1-2	TRBV10-3	-	-	CAISESSDSGGYTF	TGTGCCATCAGTGAGTCCTCGGACAGCGGAGGCTACACCTTC
TRBJ2-3	TRBV5-4	few	-	CASSLDSQRGDTQYF	TGTGCCAGCAGCTTGGACTCACAGAGGGGAGATACGCAGTATTTT
TRBJ1-2	TRBV29-1	many	-	CSVDPSGTNHGYTF	TGCAGCGTTGACCCCTCCGGGACTAACCATGGCTACACCTTC
TRBJ1-5	TRBV12-3/TRBV12-4	-	-	CASSVKGGYQPQHF	TGTGCCAGCAGTGTTAAAGGGGGTTATCAGCCCCAGCATTTT
TRBJ1-5	TRBV4-3	-	-	CASSQHTGPEGNQPQHF	TGCGCCAGCAGCCAGCACACCGGGCCGGAGGGAAATCAGCCCCAGCATTTT
TRBJ1-2	TRBV4-2	-	-	CASSHDPGNYGYTF	TGTGCCAGCAGCCATGATCCCGGGAACTATGGCTACACCTTC
TRBJ1-1	TRBV5-1	-	-	CASSLGTGRMNTEAFF	TGCGCCAGCAGCTTAGGGACGGGACGGATGAACACTGAAGCTTTCTTT
TRBJ2-1	TRBV6-1	once	TRBD2	CASSHLAGGPLSNEQFF	TGTGCCAGCAGCCACCTAGCGGGAGGGCCTCTTAGTAATGAGCAGTTCTTC
TRBJ2-7	TRBV6-4	-	-	CASSDLLTAKAPYEQYF	TGTGCCAGCAGTGACTTATTGACAGCCAAGGCGCCCTACGAGCAGTACTTC
TRBJ2-7	TRBV30	few	-	CAWSVSAEQYF	TGTGCCTGGAGTGTTTCCGCCGAGCAGTACTTC
TRBJ2-1	TRBV4-1	few	TRBD1	CASSLLKQGSYNEQFF	TGCGCCAGCAGCCTTTTAAAACAGGGGTCCTACAATGAGCAGTTCTTC
TRBJ1-2	TRBV29-1	many	-	CSVELGRGGYTF	TGCAGCGTTGAATTAGGGAGAGGTGGCTACACCTTC
TRBJ2-7	TRBV24-1	-	-	CATSDFGQNYNEQYF	TGTGCCACCAGTGATTTCGGGCAGAACTACAATGAGCAGTACTTC
TRBJ1-3	TRBV12-3/TRBV12-4	few	TRBD1	CASSSPDRVAGNTIYF	TGTGCCAGCAGTTCCCCTGACAGGGTTGCTGGAAACACCATATATTTT
TRBJ2-5	TRBV12-3/TRBV12-4	-	TRBD2	CANTYRGLAGGAQQSSGETQYF	TGTGCCAACACTTATCGGGGACTAGCGGGGGGAGCCCAACAGTCATCGGGAGAGACCCAGTACTTC
TRBJ1-1	TRBV12-3/TRBV12-4	few	-	CASSLRGGQNTEAFF	TGTGCCAGCAGTCTGCGCGGGGGACAGAACACTGAAGCTTTCTTT
TRBJ2-3	TRBV27	-	-	CASSTGFVDTQYF	TGTGCCAGCAGTACAGGGTTCGTAGATACGCAGTATTTT
TRBJ2-7	TRBV6-2/TRBV6-3	-	-	CASSYILATDEQYF	TGTGCCAGCAGTTACATCCTAGCTACGGATGAGCAGTACTTC
TRBJ1-2	TRBV9	-	-	CASSPGQRTNYGYTF	TGTGCCAGCAGCCCTGGACAGAGGACTAACTATGGCTACACCTTC
TRBJ1-1	TRBV7-9	-	-	CASKSQGGTEAFF	TGTGCCAGCAAAAGTCAGGGAGGAACTGAAGCTTTCTTT
TRBJ1-5	TRBV5-1	-	-	CASSLDNWGHQPQHF	TGCGCCAGCAGCTTGGATAACTGGGGTCATCAGCCCCAGCATTTT
TRBJ2-2	TRBV29-1	-	-	CSVARVAANTGELFF	TGCAGCGTTGCCCGAGTGGCGGCGAACACCGGGGAGCTGTTTTTT
TRBJ2-7	TRBV4-3	-	TRBD2	CASSQDTGLAGAYEQYF	TGCGCCAGCAGCCAAGACACGGGACTAGCGGGAGCCTACGAGCAGTACTTC
TRBJ1-5	TRBV12-3/TRBV12-4	-	TRBD1	CASSLQGVGNQPQHF	TGTGCCAGCAGTCTGCAGGGGGTAGGCAATCAGCCCCAGCATTTT
TRBJ2-1	TRBV4-2	-	-	CANSQEVTSEQFF	TGTGCCAACAGCCAAGAGGTTACTAGCGAGCAGTTCTTC
TRBJ1-2	TRBV4-3	few	-	CASSPDHRPPRGYTF	TGCGCCAGCAGCCCTGATCACAGGCCGCCTAGAGGCTACACCTTC
TRBJ1-1	TRBV28	-	-	CASSLPRQVAFF	TGTGCCAGCAGCCTACCCCGGCAGGTAGCTTTCTTT
TRBJ2-1	TRBV5-1	few	-	CASSLRGPNNEQFF	TGCGCCAGCAGCTTAAGGGGCCCTAACAATGAGCAGTTCTTC
TRBJ2-7	TRBV4-2	-	TRBD2	CASSQGLAADYEQYF	TGTGCCAGCAGCCAAGGGCTAGCGGCTGACTACGAGCAGTACTTC
TRBJ2-4	TRBV12-3/TRBV12-4	-	TRBD1	CASSMTGADIQYF	TGTGCCAGCAGCATGACAGGGGCGGACATTCAGTACTTC
TRBJ1-6	TRBV3-1	few	TRBD1	CASSDSGTGNSPLHF	TGTGCCAGCAGCGACTCCGGGACAGGAAATTCACCCCTCCACTTT
TRBJ2-7	TRBV5-6	few	TRBD1	CASSWGTGFDEQYF	TGTGCCAGCAGCTGGGGGACAGGGTTTGACGAGCAGTACTTC
TRBJ2-3	TRBV28	once	-	CASSLHAGRDTQYF	TGTGCCAGCAGTTTACATGCAGGGAGAGATACGCAGTATTTT
TRBJ1-1	TRBV6-1	once	-	CASSEAGQNTEAFF	TGTGCCAGCAGTGAAGCGGGACAGAACACTGAAGCTTTCTTT
TRBJ1-2	TRBV12-3/TRBV12-4	-	-	CASSLGGYGHTF	TGTGCCAGCAGTTTAGGGGGCTATGGCCACACCTTC
TRBJ2-4	TRBV20-1	-	-	CSAFGQHLAKNIQYF	TGCAGTGCCTTCGGACAGCATTTAGCCAAAAACATTCAGTACTTC
TRBJ2-5	TRBV2	few	TRBD2	CASRGSGGLRKTQYF	TGTGCCAGCAGAGGTAGCGGGGGGCTCAGAAAGACCCAGTACTTC
TRBJ2-3	TRBV19	-	-	CASCSTGRTDTQYF	TGTGCCAGTTGTTCCACCGGTCGCACAGATACGCAGTATTTT
TRBJ1-5	TRBV28	few	-	CASRKGAGINQPQHF	TGTGCCAGCAGGAAAGGGGCAGGAATTAATCAGCCCCAGCATTTT
TRBJ1-3	TRBV20-1	once	TRBD1	CSASRDRGTGNTIYF	TGCAGTGCTAGCCGGGACAGGGGTACTGGAAACACCATATATTTT
TRBJ2-5	TRBV20-1	few	-	CSADDSGVGETQYF	TGCAGTGCGGACGATTCAGGGGTGGGAGAGACCCAGTACTTC
TRBJ2-4	TRBV5-5	many	-	CASSPGREEYF	TGTGCCAGCAGCCCGGGACGGGAAGAGTACTTC
TRBJ2-3	TRBV3-1	-	TRBD2	CASSQASGYTDTQYF	TGTGCCAGCAGCCAGGCTAGCGGATACACAGATACGCAGTATTTT
TRBJ2-3	TRBV7-2	few	TRBD2	CASSLAPTSGQDTQYF	TGTGCCAGCAGCTTAGCGCCCACTAGCGGTCAAGATACGCAGTATTTT
TRBJ1-5	TRBV11-2	-	TRBD1	CASSRDSHSNQPQHF	TGTGCCAGCAGCCGGGACAGCCATAGCAATCAGCCCCAGCATTTT
TRBJ1-6	TRBV5-1	-	-	CASSQHRDTYNSPLHF	TGCGCCAGCAGCCAGCACAGGGACACCTATAATTCACCCCTCCACTTT
TRBJ2-2	TRBV20-1	-	-	CSARLTGELFF	TGCAGTGCTAGACTCACCGGGGAGCTGTTTTTT
TRBJ2-4	TRBV12-3/TRBV12-4	-	-	CACQEGGKNIQYF	TGTGCCTGCCAAGAGGGCGGCAAAAACATTCAGTACTTC
TRBJ2-7	TRBV6-2/TRBV6-3	-	-	CASSYRGPGSYEQYF	TGTGCCAGCAGTTATCGAGGGCCGGGCTCCTACGAGCAGTACTTC
TRBJ2-1	TRBV4-1	many	-	CASSQEGYEQFF	TGCGCCAGCAGCCAAGAAGGCTATGAGCAGTTCTTC
TRBJ2-5	TRBV20-1	many	TRBD1	CSATGTGDQETQYF	TGCAGTGCAACCGGGACAGGGGATCAAGAGACCCAGTACTTC
TRBJ2-1	TRBV5-1	-	TRBD1	CASSLAGTGTNEQFF	TGCGCCAGCAGCTTGGCCGGGACAGGGACGAATGAGCAGTTCTTC
TRBJ2-4	TRBV4-1	many	-	CASSQVDESPGFIQYF	TGCGCCAGCAGCCAAGTCGATGAAAGTCCAGGATTCATTCAGTACTTC